This is a list of T cell receptor beta chains from one sample in a study of T cells in Graves' hyperthyroidism and ophthalmopathy. TCRdb called the multiplex PCR reads again in MiXCR, with one record for every CDR3 protein. The top ten hold 15% of the sample, which has fewer than 350,000 distinct CDR3 sequences, around 18% seen once. Sample: blood. Receptors originate from a woman aged 35 to 49 with Graves' ophthalmopathy. Each CDR3 is given with its conserved first and last residue. The D gene is left open where the match is weak. Part of the rows lack a size; the others show once, few, many or a class for expanded clones.

V: TRBV28; D: -; J: TRBJ2-4; size: many; CDR3: CASSLPQGDLNIQYF; DNA: TGTGCCAGCAGTTTGCCGCAGGGCGATCTAAACATTCAGTACTTC
V: TRBV29-1; D: -; J: TRBJ1-5; size: many; CDR3: CSVVQGNQPQHF; DNA: TGCAGCGTTGTCCAGGGCAATCAGCCCCAGCATTTT
V: TRBV28; D: -; J: TRBJ2-7; size: many; CDR3: CASRTAVEVTDF; DNA: TGTGCCAGCAGGACTGCTGTGGAGGTCACGGACTTC
V: TRBV5-4; D: TRBD1; J: TRBJ2-5; size: many; CDR3: CASSREGAPETQYF; DNA: TGTGCCAGCAGCCGAGAGGGGGCGCCGGAGACCCAGTACTTC
V: TRBV30; D: TRBD2; J: TRBJ2-7; size: many; CDR3: CACIMREYYEQYF; DNA: TGTGCCTGTATAATGCGGGAGTACTACGAGCAGTACTTC
V: TRBV7-2; D: -; J: TRBJ1-5; size: -; CDR3: CASSFGHSNQPQHF; DNA: TGTGCCAGCAGCTTTGGTCATAGCAATCAGCCCCAGCATTTT
V: TRBV6-1; D: TRBD1; J: TRBJ2-3; size: many; CDR3: CASSPRGSTDTQYF; DNA: TGTGCCAGCAGCCCCAGGGGGAGTACAGATACGCAGTATTTC
V: TRBV20-1; D: TRBD1; J: TRBJ1-3; size: few; CDR3: CSARAQGGAPGNTIYF; DNA: TGCAGTGCTAGAGCCCAGGGGGGGGCCCCTGGAAACACCATATATTTT
V: TRBV19; D: -; J: TRBJ1-5; size: many; CDR3: CASRWGLNQPQHF; DNA: TGTGCCAGTAGATGGGGGTTGAATCAGCCCCAGCATTTT
V: TRBV28; D: TRBD2; J: TRBJ2-7; size: many; CDR3: CASRPTSGSIVEQYF; DNA: TGTGCCAGCAGGCCAACTAGCGGGAGTATCGTCGAGCAGTACTTC
V: TRBV24-1; D: -; J: TRBJ2-5; size: many; CDR3: CATSDGDAAVRETQYF; DNA: TGTGCCACCAGTGACGGGGACGCAGCAGTTCGAGAGACCCAGTACTTC
V: TRBV29-1; D: -; J: TRBJ1-1; size: many; CDR3: CSVEDFQALGDTEAFF; DNA: TGCAGCGTTGAAGACTTCCAGGCTTTGGGGGACACTGAAGCTTTCTTT
V: TRBV20-1; D: TRBD1; J: TRBJ1-5; size: many; CDR3: CSASTAGGNQPQHF; DNA: TGCAGTGCTAGTACGGCAGGGGGTAATCAGCCCCAGCATTTT
V: TRBV5-1; D: TRBD1; J: TRBJ2-7; size: many; CDR3: CASSLAAADPGQGYYEQYF; DNA: TGCGCCAGCAGTCTCGCTGCTGCTGACCCGGGACAGGGGTACTACGAGCAGTACTTC
V: TRBV20-1; D: TRBD1; J: TRBJ1-6; size: many; CDR3: CSAYGTGVSPLHF; DNA: TGCAGTGCTTATGGGACAGGGGTGTCACCCCTCCACTTT
V: TRBV7-3; D: -; J: TRBJ2-5; size: many; CDR3: CASSSSGGRETQYF; DNA: TGTGCCAGCAGCAGCTCAGGAGGTCGAGAGACCCAGTACTTC
V: TRBV3-1; D: -; J: TRBJ1-1; size: few; CDR3: CASSQDPTGNTEAFF; DNA: TGTGCCAGCAGCCAAGACCCGACGGGGAACACTGAAGCTTTCTTT
V: TRBV15; D: TRBD1; J: TRBJ2-7; size: -; CDR3: CATSRTGQGAKEQYF; DNA: TGTGCCACCAGCAGAACTGGACAGGGGGCGAAGGAGCAGTACTTC
V: TRBV20-1; D: -; J: TRBJ2-5; size: many; CDR3: CSARQGLETQYF; DNA: TGCAGTGCTAGACAGGGGCTAGAGACCCAGTACTTC
V: TRBV2; D: -; J: TRBJ2-7; size: many; CDR3: CASRPDYYEQYF; DNA: TGTGCCAGCAGGCCTGACTACTACGAGCAGTACTTC
V: TRBV18; D: TRBD1; J: TRBJ2-5; size: many; CDR3: CASSGARTGKETQYF; DNA: TGTGCCAGCTCCGGAGCAAGGACAGGGAAAGAGACCCAGTACTTC
V: TRBV5-1; D: TRBD1; J: TRBJ1-1; size: -; CDR3: CASSYGTGTVNTEAFF; DNA: TGCGCCAGCAGCTACGGGACCGGGACAGTGAACACTGAAGCTTTCTTT
V: TRBV4-1; D: -; J: TRBJ1-1; size: many; CDR3: CASSQEEGRGEAFF; DNA: TGCGCCAGCAGCCAAGAAGAGGGCCGAGGTGAAGCTTTCTTT